The T cell receptor beta chain under discussion was sequenced for a study of CD8 T cells in ankylosing spondylitis. Study outcomes and limitations: What appeared characteristic of ankylosing spondylitis blood was a TCR beta motif of eight highly homologous variants. Reportedly, matched ankylosing spondylitis synovial fluid was significantly enriched for disease-linked clones. Before this, some motif variants had been reported in reactive arthritis synovial fluid and blood.

CDR1 LNHDA and CDR2 SQIVND come from the germline V gene (reference sequence). CDR3 size: 14 residues. Trimming took 4 bases from V and 10 from J, leaving 17 bases between them. Making the TCR beta libraries involved quantitative 5'-RACE with molecular barcodes. TCRdb fed the 5' RACE reads into MiXCR, producing one record per CDR3 protein. The repertoire consists of about 66,000 distinct CDR3 sequences, with 6% to 8% occurring once and the leading ten covering roughly 5%. This clonotype was detected ten times or more. Its antigen is unidentified. The chain is built from TRBV19 and TRBJ2-1; D assignment may be TRBD1 or TRBD2 (6 bases each). The sequence derives from a male donor with ankylosing spondylitis. Source material: synovial fluid, either unsorted or a sorted T cell fraction (not recorded which). This CDR3 is CASSKGGIGREQFF. The CDR3 DNA reads TGTGCCAGTAGTAAGGGGGGCATCGGCAGAGAGCAGTTCTTC. Filled out from reference TRBV19 and TRBJ2-1, the complete variable domain reads DGGITQSPKYLFRKEGQNVTLSCEQNLNHDAMYWYRQDPGQGLRLIYYSQIVNDFQKGDIAEGYSVSREKKESFPLTVTSAQKNPTAFYLCASSKGGIGREQFFGPGTRLTVL.